This passage covers 25 T cell receptor beta chains from one sample sequenced in a study of shared clonotypes between healthy human individuals. Here immunoSEQ multiplex PCR was the method, and the copy in TCRdb shows in-frame clones only, minus some. The sample has around 1.5 million clones, nearly 99% seen once. The specimen was naive CD4+ T cells sorted from blood. The subset denotes: CD45RA+ positively selected. The receptors here all came from a man aged 25-45 years in good health.

This chain links TRBV6-5 with TRBJ2-6; the D call may be TRBD1 or TRBD2 (5 bases each). This CDR3 spans 15 amino acids. CDR1 and CDR2 (germline): MNHEY, SVGAGI. Trimming stripped 4 bases from V and 2 bases from J, with 9 bases between. The CDR3 DNA reads TGTGCCAGCAGTTCGAGGGGACCTGGGGCCAACGTCCTGACTTTC. Its protein product is CASSSRGPGANVLTF.

The chain uses TRBV7-9 and TRBJ2-7, with 9 bases aligning to TRBD1. Trimming at V came to 3 bases and at J to 1 base, leaving 7 bases not matched to a gene. The germline V gene encodes CDR1 SEHNR and CDR2 FQNEAQ (reference sequence). This CDR3 spans 16 amino acids. The CDR3 here is CASSFSHGTGSYEQYF. The CDR3 region has the DNA TGTGCCAGCAGCTTTTCCCACGGGACAGGGTCCTACGAGCAGTACTTC.

The genes are TRBV9 and TRBJ2-1; 9 positions match TRBD1. CDR1 SGDLS and CDR2 YYNGEE come from the germline V gene. The junction had 6 bases not matched to a gene; V was cut back by 4 bases and J by 7 bases. This CDR3 has 14 amino acids. The CDR3 protein is CASSRQGDRNEQFF. The CDR3 nucleotides are TGTGCCAGCAGCCGACAGGGGGATAGGAATGAGCAGTTCTTC.

The chain has TRBV25-1 and TRBJ1-1; D unclear. The germline CDR1 and CDR2 sequences are MGHDK and SYGVNS. This CDR3 has 15 residues. V lost 3 bases to trimming and J lost 4 bases, with 15 bases between them. This chain's CDR3 is CASSEHRADPTEAFF. For the CDR3, the DNA is TGTGCCAGCAGTGAGCATCGGGCCGACCCCACTGAAGCTTTCTTT.

This clone showed up just once. CDR3 in amino acids: CASSQEWGRDYEQYF. CDR3 nucleotides: TGCGCCAGCAGCCAAGAGTGGGGGCGAGACTACGAGCAGTACTTC. The chain combines TRBV4-1 with TRBJ2-7; tentative D call: TRBD1 (6 bases). The CDR3 sequence is 15 residues long. In germline, CDR1 is MGHRA, CDR2 YSYEKL. V shed 0 bases and J shed 3 bases, with 12 bases lying between them.

This sequence joins TRBV25-1 and TRBJ2-7; D is unresolved. V was clipped by 7 bases and J by 2 bases, with 12 bases between them. CDR1 MGHDK and CDR2 SYGVNS come from the germline V gene. CDR3 length: 13 amino acids. CDR3 sequence reads: CASTEGSPYEQYF. CDR3 DNA sequence: TGTGCCAGCACCGAAGGGTCGCCCTACGAGCAGTACTTC.

The V call is TRBV29-1, the J call TRBJ1-1; 12 bases align to TRBD1. The CDR3 is 14 residues long. V gave up 4 bases and J gave up 5 bases; unmatched junction bases: 5. CDR1 is SQVTM, CDR2 ANQGSEA, per germline. The CDR3 spells CSVGDRGRQTEAFF. In nucleotides, the CDR3 is TGCAGCGTTGGGGACAGGGGGCGCCAAACTGAAGCTTTCTTT.

This clone showed up just once. The gene calls are TRBV18 and TRBJ2-1; TRBD1 matches 7 bases. Germline V gene data show CDR1 as KGHSH and CDR2 as LQKENI. The CDR3 spans 14 residues. The ends lost 6 bases at V and 5 bases at J; junction bases unmatched: 7. The CDR3 reads CASSQITGDNEQFF. The CDR3 DNA follows: TGTGCCAGCTCTCAGATTACAGGGGACAATGAGCAGTTCTTC.

Of note for this clone: Other nucleotide sequences from this sample produce the same CDR3. The chain has TRBV28 and TRBJ2-7; 8 nucleotides match TRBD2. The ends lost 4 bases at V and 1 base at J; junction bases unmatched: 3. The CDR3 totals 14 residues. The germline gives CDR1 MDHEN, CDR2 SYDVKM. CDR3 residues: CASSSAGGSYEQYF. In nucleotides, the CDR3 is TGTGCCAGCAGTTCTGCGGGAGGTTCCTACGAGCAGTACTTC.

Here the CDR3 DNA reads TGTGCCAGCAGCCCCACAGGGGGGGGATTCAATGAGCAGTTCTTC. It is translated as CASSPTGGGFNEQFF. The gene calls are TRBV11-2 and TRBJ2-1, with a tentative D call TRBD1 (8 bases). Germline V gives CDR1 SGHAT, CDR2 FQNNGV. The CDR3 runs 15 residues. Trimming removed 5 bases from V and 6 bases from J, with 17 bases in between.

The chain combines TRBV29-1 with TRBJ1-1; tentative D call: TRBD1 (5 bases). V was cut by 4 bases and J by 0 bases, with 18 bases left in between. CDR1 and CDR2 (germline): SQVTM, ANQGSEA. This CDR3 has 16 residues. The CDR3 reads CSVGLLGEVMNTEAFF. The CDR3 nucleotides are TGCAGCGTTGGCCTGCTGGGGGAGGTGATGAACACTGAAGCTTTCTTT.

The chain joins TRBV4-1 to TRBJ2-3; D might be TRBD1 or TRBD2, each matching 5 bases. Germline CDR1 reads MGHRA; CDR2 reads YSYEKL. CDR3 length equals 15 residues. The ends were cut back, 0 bases at V and 2 bases at J, with 9 bases in the middle. The CDR3 coding sequence is TGCGCCAGCAGCCAAGACGTGGGACCCACAGATACGCAGTATTTT. This translates into CASSQDVGPTDTQYF.

The chain has TRBV27 and TRBJ2-3; D not certain. V shed 6 bases and J shed 0 bases, with 7 bases lying between them. The CDR3 runs 13 residues. Per germline, CDR1 MNHEY and CDR2 SMNVEV (reference sequence). CDR3 protein: CASRQVSTDTQYF. The CDR3 DNA is TGTGCCAGCAGGCAGGTGAGCACAGATACGCAGTATTTT.

V usage is TRBV28 and J usage is TRBJ1-3, with 9 bases aligning to TRBD1. V shed 1 base, J shed 4 bases, and the junction held 5 bases outside the gene matches. The CDR3 consists of 16 residues. From germline, CDR1 is MDHEN and CDR2 SYDVKM. CDR3 nucleotide sequence: TGTGCCAGCAGTTTATTAACAGGGGGCGCGGGAAACACCATATATTTT. Amino acid sequence: CASSLLTGGAGNTIYF.

V gene TRBV18 combines with J gene TRBJ2-1; D is undetermined. The V end lost 3 bases, the J end lost 4 bases, and 7 bases lay between the germline ends. The CDR3 has 13 amino acids. From germline, CDR1 is KGHSH and CDR2 LQKENI. The CDR3 sequence: CASSPNQYNEQFF. CDR3 nucleotide sequence: TGTGCCAGCTCACCCAATCAGTACAATGAGCAGTTCTTC.

V gene TRBV9 combines with J gene TRBJ1-5; no clear D. Germline-derived CDR1 and CDR2 are SGDLS and YYNGEE. The V gene lost 2 bases and the J gene lost 1 base, with 4 bases spanning the gap. The CDR3 extends over 13 amino acids. The chain's CDR3 is CASSVLSNQPQHF. The CDR3 nucleotides read TGTGCCAGCAGCGTCCTCAGCAATCAGCCCCAGCATTTT.

This chain connects TRBV12-5 to TRBJ2-5; D is possibly TRBD1 (5 bases). The CDR3 runs to 14 residues. V was shortened by 5 bases and J by 0 bases, with 10 bases between the two germline ends. The germline CDR1 and CDR2 sequences are LGHNT and FRNRAP. The CDR3 nucleotides are TGTGCTAGTGGTCTTTCAGGGAACCAAGAGACCCAGTACTTC. This codes for CASGLSGNQETQYF.

The chain joins TRBV18 to TRBJ1-5; D remains ambiguous. Germline CDR1 and CDR2: KGHSH and LQKENI. V was shortened by 2 bases and J by 1 base, with 12 bases between the two germline ends. The length of the CDR3 is 16 residues. CDR3 sequence reads: CASSPSRRLSNQPQHF. In DNA form, the CDR3 reads TGTGCCAGCTCACCATCGAGAAGGTTGAGCAATCAGCCCCAGCATTTT.

The gene calls are TRBV19 and TRBJ2-6; 8 positions agree with TRBD1. V shed 5 bases, J shed 2 bases, and the junction held 8 bases outside the gene matches. The germline V gene encodes CDR1 LNHDA and CDR2 SQIVND (reference sequence). This CDR3 is 17 amino acids long. The CDR3 sequence: CASSRTGGRAGANVLTF. Here the CDR3 DNA reads TGTGCCAGTAGTCGTACAGGGGGTAGGGCTGGGGCCAACGTCCTGACTTTC.

The chain has TRBV7-2 and TRBJ2-3; 7 bases match TRBD1. V trimming: 5 bases; J trimming: 2 bases; junction bases outside the gene matches: 7. This CDR3 is built from 15 residues. Germline assignment: CDR1 SGHTA and CDR2 FQGNSA. CDR3 in amino acids: CASSPDRLPTDTQYF. In DNA form, the CDR3 reads TGTGCCAGCAGCCCGGACAGGCTTCCCACAGATACGCAGTATTTT.

V gene TRBV5-8 combines with J gene TRBJ2-7; D might be TRBD2 (6 bases). CDR3 length: 15 residues. Germline V lookup: CDR1 SGHTS, CDR2 YDEGEE. V shed 4 bases and J shed 0 bases, with 14 bases lying between them. The CDR3 here is CASSPGLRSSYEQYF. The CDR3 coding sequence is TGTGCCAGCAGCCCCGGACTACGGAGCTCCTACGAGCAGTACTTC.

This sequence joins TRBV18 and TRBJ1-2; 8 nucleotides match TRBD1. V lost 1 base, J lost 4 bases, and 5 bases stayed unmatched. Germline V gene lookup returns CDR1 KGHSH and CDR2 LQKENI. This CDR3 region has 15 residues. CDR3 loop: CASSPQRQGIYGYTF. The CDR3 DNA reads as TGTGCCAGCTCACCACAGAGACAGGGGATCTATGGCTACACCTTC.

This clone appeared once. The chain couples TRBV7-6 to TRBJ2-7; no clear D. Trimming removed 4 bases from V and 4 bases from J, with 11 bases in between. The CDR3 sequence is 13 residues long. Looked up from germline, CDR1 is SGHVS and CDR2 is FNYEAQ. CDR3 region: CASSSHSRYEQYF. The CDR3 DNA sequence: TGTGCCAGCAGCTCTCACAGTCGGTACGAGCAGTACTTC.

This clone came up once. The chain joins TRBV18 to TRBJ1-3; weak D call: TRBD1 (5 bases). Germline V CDR1 and CDR2: KGHSH, LQKENI. The ends were cut back, 3 bases at V and 2 bases at J, with 23 bases in the middle. This CDR3 has 19 residues. CDR3 sequence: CASSPNEGGTLFAGNTIYF. CDR3 nucleotide sequence: TGTGCCAGCTCACCGAACGAGGGCGGGACTTTATTTGCTGGAAACACCATATATTTT.

The V gene is TRBV18, the J gene TRBJ2-5, with D possibly matching TRBD2 (6 bases). The CDR3 runs 15 residues. Germline loops: CDR1 KGHSH, CDR2 LQKENI. Trimming stripped 5 bases from V and 5 bases from J, with 18 bases between. CDR3 residues: CASSERLGQKETQYF. The DNA for the CDR3 is TGTGCCAGCTCAGAACGACTAGGGCAGAAGGAGACCCAGTACTTC. The complete variable domain, with remaining parts taken from reference TRBV18 and TRBJ2-5, reads NAGVMQNPRHLVRRRGQEARLRCSPMKGHSHVYWYRQLPEEGLKFMVYLQKENIIDESGMPKERFSAEFPKEGPSILRIQQVVRGDSAAYFCASSERLGQKETQYFGPGTRLLVL.